The clone carrying this TCR beta chain was seen ten or more times. Its cognate antigen is unknown. Trimming took 4 bases from V and 7 from J, leaving 17 bases between them. Germline CDR1 and CDR2: SGHRS and YFSETQ. The CDR3 length is 15 residues. The data were taken from a study of early T cells in non-severe SARS-CoV-2 infection. As for the study in general: The chains were unpaired, and the sequenced material was bulk RNA from unsorted whole blood.

The study's findings and limits: VDJdb matches were skewed toward anti-spike CD8 T cell responses.

Each cDNA molecule carried a unique molecular identifier. TCRdb independently ran MiXCR on the 5' RACE reads; one entry per CDR3 protein. The table includes 45,000 to 60,000 distinct CDR3 sequences, under 11% detected once. This chain connects TRBV5-1 to TRBJ2-2; perhaps TRBD1 as D (6 bases). The specimen sequenced was whole blood. The receptor comes from an adult who was a healthcare worker with PCR-confirmed SARS-CoV-2 infection or an uninfected control (not recorded which). The CDR3, as DNA: TGCGCCAGCAGCCTCGATCAACAGGGAGTCGGGGAGCTGTTTTTT. It yields the protein CASSLDQQGVGELFF.